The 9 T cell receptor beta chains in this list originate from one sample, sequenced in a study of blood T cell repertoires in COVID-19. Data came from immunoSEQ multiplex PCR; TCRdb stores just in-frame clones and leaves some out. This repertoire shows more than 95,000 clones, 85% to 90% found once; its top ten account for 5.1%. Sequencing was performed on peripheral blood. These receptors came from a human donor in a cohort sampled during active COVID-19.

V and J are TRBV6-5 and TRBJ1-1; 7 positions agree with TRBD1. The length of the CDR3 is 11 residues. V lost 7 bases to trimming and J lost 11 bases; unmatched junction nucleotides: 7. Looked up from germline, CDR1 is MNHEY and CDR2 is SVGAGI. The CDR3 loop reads CASTQGGEAFF. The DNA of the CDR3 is TGTGCCAGCACCCAGGGGGGCGAGGCTTTCTTT.

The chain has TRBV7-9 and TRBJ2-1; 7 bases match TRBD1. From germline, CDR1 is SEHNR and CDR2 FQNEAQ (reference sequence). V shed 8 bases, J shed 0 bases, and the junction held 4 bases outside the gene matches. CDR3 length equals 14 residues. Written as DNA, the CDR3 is TGTGCCAGCCTCCGGGACAGCTCCTACAATGAGCAGTTCTTC. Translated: CASLRDSSYNEQFF.

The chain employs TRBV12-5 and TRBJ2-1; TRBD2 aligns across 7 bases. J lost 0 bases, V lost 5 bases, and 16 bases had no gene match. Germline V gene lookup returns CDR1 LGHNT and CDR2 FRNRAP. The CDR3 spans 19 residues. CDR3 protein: CASGATSAFDPSSYNEQFF. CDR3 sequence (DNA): TGTGCTAGTGGTGCAACTAGCGCTTTCGACCCCAGCTCCTACAATGAGCAGTTCTTC.

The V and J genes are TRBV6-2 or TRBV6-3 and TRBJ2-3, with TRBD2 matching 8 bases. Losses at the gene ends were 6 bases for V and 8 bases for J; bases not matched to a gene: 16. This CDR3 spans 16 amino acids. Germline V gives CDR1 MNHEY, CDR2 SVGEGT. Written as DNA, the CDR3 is TGTGCCAGCAGCCCTGCCCAGGGACTAGTTCAGGCTACGCAGTATTTT. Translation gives CASSPAQGLVQATQYF.

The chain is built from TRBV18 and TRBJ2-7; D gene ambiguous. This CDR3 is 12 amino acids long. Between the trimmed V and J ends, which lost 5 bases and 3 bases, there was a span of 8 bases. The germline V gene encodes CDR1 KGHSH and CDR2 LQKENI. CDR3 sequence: CASSGSGYEQYF. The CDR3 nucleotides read TGTGCCAGCTCAGGCTCGGGCTACGAGCAGTACTTC.

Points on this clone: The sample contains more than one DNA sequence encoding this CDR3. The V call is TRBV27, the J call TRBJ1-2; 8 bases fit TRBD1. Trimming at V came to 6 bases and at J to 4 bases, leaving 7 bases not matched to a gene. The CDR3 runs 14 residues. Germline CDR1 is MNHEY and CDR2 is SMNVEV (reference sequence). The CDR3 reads CASSPGQEIYGYTF. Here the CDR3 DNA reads TGTGCCAGCAGCCCGGGACAGGAAATCTATGGCTACACCTTC.

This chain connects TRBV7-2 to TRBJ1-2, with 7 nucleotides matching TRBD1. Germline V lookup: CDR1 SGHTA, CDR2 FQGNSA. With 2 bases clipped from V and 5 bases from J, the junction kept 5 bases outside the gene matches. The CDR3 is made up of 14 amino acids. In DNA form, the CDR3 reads TGTGCCAGCAGCTTACCGGGACAGATGTATGGCTACACCTTC. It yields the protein CASSLPGQMYGYTF.

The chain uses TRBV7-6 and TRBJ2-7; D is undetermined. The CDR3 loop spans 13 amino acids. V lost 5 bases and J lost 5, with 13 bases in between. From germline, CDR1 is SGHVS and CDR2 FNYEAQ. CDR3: CASSPLGRDEQYF. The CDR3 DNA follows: TGTGCCAGCAGCCCTCTAGGCCGAGACGAGCAGTACTTC.

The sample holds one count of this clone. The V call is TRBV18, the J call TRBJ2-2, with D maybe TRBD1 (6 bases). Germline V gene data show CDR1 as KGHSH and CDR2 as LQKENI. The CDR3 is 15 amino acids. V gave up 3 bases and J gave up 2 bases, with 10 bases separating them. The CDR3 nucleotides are TGTGCCAGCTCACCGGAAGGGGGTAACACCGGGGAGCTGTTTTTT. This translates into CASSPEGGNTGELFF.